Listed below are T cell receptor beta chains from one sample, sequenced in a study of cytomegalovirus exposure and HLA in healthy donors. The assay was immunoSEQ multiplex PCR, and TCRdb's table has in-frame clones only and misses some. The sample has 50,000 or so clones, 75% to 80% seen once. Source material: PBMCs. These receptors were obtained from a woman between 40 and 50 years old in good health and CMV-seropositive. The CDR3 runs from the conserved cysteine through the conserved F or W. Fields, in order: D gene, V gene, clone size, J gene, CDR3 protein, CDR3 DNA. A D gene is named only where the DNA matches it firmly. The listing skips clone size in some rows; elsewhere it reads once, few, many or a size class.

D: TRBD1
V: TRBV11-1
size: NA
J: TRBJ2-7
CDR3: CASSFRDRVREQYF
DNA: TGTGCCAGCAGCTTCCGGGACAGGGTTCGGGAGCAGTACTTC

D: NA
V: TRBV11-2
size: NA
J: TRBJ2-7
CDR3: CASSLEIAGAYEQYF
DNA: TGTGCCAGCAGCTTAGAGATAGCAGGGGCTTACGAGCAGTACTTC

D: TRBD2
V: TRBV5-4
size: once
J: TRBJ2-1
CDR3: CASSPSPLGAGTYNEQFF
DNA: TGTGCCAGCAGCCCCTCCCCCCTTGGAGCGGGAACCTACAATGAGCAGTTCTTC

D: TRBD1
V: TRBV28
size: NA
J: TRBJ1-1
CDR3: CASRQGHGTEAFF
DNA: TGTGCCAGCAGACAGGGGCACGGCACTGAAGCTTTCTTT

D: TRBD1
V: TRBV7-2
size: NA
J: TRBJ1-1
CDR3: CASSDPGQGMNTEAFF
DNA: TGTGCCAGCAGCGATCCGGGACAGGGCATGAACACTGAAGCTTTCTTT

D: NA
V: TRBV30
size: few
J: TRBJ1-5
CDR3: CAWSELVNQPQHF
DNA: TGTGCCTGGAGTGAACTGGTCAATCAGCCCCAGCATTTT

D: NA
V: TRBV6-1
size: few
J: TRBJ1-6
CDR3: CASTFNSPLHF
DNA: TGTGCCAGCACCTTCAATTCACCCCTCCACTTT

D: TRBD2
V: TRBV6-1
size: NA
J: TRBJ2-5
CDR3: CASSERGGHQETQYF
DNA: TGTGCCAGCAGTGAACGGGGGGGGCATCAAGAGACCCAGTACTTC

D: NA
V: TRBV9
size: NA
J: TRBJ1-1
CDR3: CASARQMNTEAFF
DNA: TGTGCCAGCGCCCGACAGATGAACACTGAAGCTTTCTTT

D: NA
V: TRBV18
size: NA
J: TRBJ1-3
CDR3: CASSLTASGNTIYF
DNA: TGTGCCAGCTCTCTCACAGCCTCTGGAAACACCATATATTTT

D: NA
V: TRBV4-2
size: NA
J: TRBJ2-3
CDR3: CASSQEGLSGTDTQYF
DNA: TGTGCCAGCAGCCAGGAGGGCCTTAGTGGCACAGATACGCAGTATTTT

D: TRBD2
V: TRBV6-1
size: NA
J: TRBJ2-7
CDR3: CASSEASGGEEQYF
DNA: TGTGCCAGCAGTGAAGCTAGCGGGGGGGAAGAGCAGTACTTC